The subject of this entry is one TCR beta chain. Its antigen is as yet unknown. A much larger clone lies one base from this, so it may be a read error. Unique molecular identifiers were affixed to single, distinct cDNA molecules. One entry per CDR3 protein, called by TCRdb with MiXCR from the 5' RACE reads. The table lists about 60,000 distinct CDR3 sequences, 5.6% of them singletons. The data are from a study of early T cells in non-severe SARS-CoV-2 infection. As for the study in general: Investigators sequenced bulk RNA drawn from unsorted whole blood, and chains remained unpaired.

Study outcomes and limitations: Missing private and CD4 specificities, VDJdb matching favored anti-spike CD8 responses.

CDR1 and CDR2 (germline): MGHRA, YSYEKL. The V end lost 3 bases, the J end lost 2 bases, and 5 bases lay between the germline ends. The CDR3 is 12 amino acids. The source material was whole blood. This sequence joins TRBV4-1 and TRBJ2-7, with a tentative D call TRBD2 (5 bases). The TCR originated in an adult who was a healthcare worker with PCR-confirmed SARS-CoV-2 infection or an uninfected control (not recorded which). Here the CDR3 reads CASSQGAYEQYF. The DNA of the CDR3 is TGCGCCAGCAGCCAGGGAGCCTACGAGCAGTACTTC.